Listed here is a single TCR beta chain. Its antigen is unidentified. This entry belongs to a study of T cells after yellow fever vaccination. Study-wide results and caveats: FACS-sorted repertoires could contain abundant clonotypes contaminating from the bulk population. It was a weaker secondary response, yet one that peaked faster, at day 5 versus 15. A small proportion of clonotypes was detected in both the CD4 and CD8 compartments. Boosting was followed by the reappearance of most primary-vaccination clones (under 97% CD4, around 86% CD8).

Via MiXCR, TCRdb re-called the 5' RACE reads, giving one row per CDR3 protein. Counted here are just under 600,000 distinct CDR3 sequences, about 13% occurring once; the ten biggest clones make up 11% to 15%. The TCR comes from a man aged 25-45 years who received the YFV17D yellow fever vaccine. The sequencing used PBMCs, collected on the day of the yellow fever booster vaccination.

CDR3 DNA sequence: TGTGCCAGCAGCCCCGGGACTAGCGGAAATACGCAGTATTTT. This gives the protein CASSPGTSGNTQYF. The chain combines TRBV5-5 with TRBJ2-3; 11 bases are shared with TRBD2. This CDR3 region has 14 residues. Trimming cost V 4 bases and J 7 bases; bases outside gene matches: 5. Germline values: CDR1 SGHKS, CDR2 YYEKEE (reference sequence).